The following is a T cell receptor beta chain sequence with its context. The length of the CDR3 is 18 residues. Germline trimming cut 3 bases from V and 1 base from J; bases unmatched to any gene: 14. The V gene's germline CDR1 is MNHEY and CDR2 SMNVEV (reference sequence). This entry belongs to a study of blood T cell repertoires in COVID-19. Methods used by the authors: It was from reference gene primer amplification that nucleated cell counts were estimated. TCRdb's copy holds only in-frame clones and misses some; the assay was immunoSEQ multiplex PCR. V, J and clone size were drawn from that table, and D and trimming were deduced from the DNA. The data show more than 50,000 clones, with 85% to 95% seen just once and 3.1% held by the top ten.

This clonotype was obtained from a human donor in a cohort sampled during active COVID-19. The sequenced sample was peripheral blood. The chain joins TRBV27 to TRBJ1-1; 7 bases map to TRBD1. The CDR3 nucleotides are TGTGCCAGCAGTTTGAGGTGGACTGGGGACAGAAAGAACACTGAAGCTTTCTTT. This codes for CASSLRWTGDRKNTEAFF.